The rows below give T cell receptor beta chains drawn from one sample of a study of CD4 T cells in relation to SARS-CoV-2 and coronaviruses. No cognate antigen is known for these TCRs. TCRdb keeps only in-frame clones here, not all; method: immunoSEQ multiplex PCR. Of about 43,000 clones in the sample, roughly four fifths were seen once. Sequenced sample: naive CD4+ T cells from PBMCs, cultured in vitro. Source of these receptors: an adult with COVID-19. The CDR3 runs from the conserved cysteine through the conserved F or W.

v_call: TRBV4-2
cdr3_aa: CASSQDPDSASGSNWDTQYF

v_call: TRBV5-4
cdr3_aa: CASQGKSGAGELFF

v_call: TRBV7-8
cdr3_aa: CASSLRRASHEQYF

v_call: TRBV30
cdr3_aa: CAWSPPLRTSGRRETQYF

v_call: TRBV19
cdr3_aa: CAIRWNQPQHF

v_call: TRBV7-9
cdr3_aa: CASSPEAPSSYNEQFF

v_call: TRBV29-1
cdr3_aa: CSVEDPSFREKLFF

v_call: TRBV29-1
cdr3_aa: CSVEDRRASSTDTQYF

v_call: TRBV27
cdr3_aa: CASSMARGAQPQHF

v_call: TRBV11-3
cdr3_aa: CASSPGRTDTQYF

v_call: TRBV27
cdr3_aa: CASTQGWANTGELFF

v_call: TRBV2
cdr3_aa: CASSRTGERGEQFF

v_call: TRBV5-1
cdr3_aa: CASSLDRTNTGELFF

v_call: TRBV30
cdr3_aa: CAWSVVLAGGGVREQYF

v_call: TRBV7-2
cdr3_aa: CASSPGGAGTQPQHF

v_call: TRBV19
cdr3_aa: CASTLRPNTEAFF

v_call: TRBV11-3
cdr3_aa: CASSLRGGPGTDTQYF

v_call: TRBV15
cdr3_aa: CATSRDAGLAGVTDTQYF

v_call: TRBV6-2/TRBV6-3
cdr3_aa: CASSYVRGTPNTGELFF

v_call: TRBV19
cdr3_aa: CASSMPQGWSNQPQHF